The subject of this entry is one T cell receptor (beta chain). This table comes from immunoSEQ multiplex PCR, and its TCRdb copy is limited to in-frame clones, with some not included. The table has hundreds of thousands of clones, more than 85% seen once. J was trimmed by 5 bases and V by 0 bases; bases with no gene match: 0. The CDR3 length is 15 residues. Looked up from germline, CDR1 is MNHEY and CDR2 is SMNVEV (reference sequence). The data were obtained in a study of shared T cell receptors in the human thymus. V is TRBV27 and J is TRBJ2-3; 12 nucleotides agree with TRBD2. Sequences were obtained from thymocytes. This receptor was taken from a human donor. Written as DNA, the CDR3 is TGTGCCAGCAGTTTATCGACTAGCGGGAGAGATACGCAGTATTTT. It is translated as CASSLSTSGRDTQYF.